This record concerns one T cell receptor (beta chain) sequence. The antigen remains undetermined. Using immunoSEQ multiplex PCR, the repertoire was profiled, and TCRdb retains in-frame clones only, with some absent. The sample has hundreds of thousands of clones, 80% to 95% seen once. Treatment here: roughly 20 received Ad26.COV2.S at low or high dose, single or two shots; several received placebo; per-sample allocation not given. Each sample was drawn 63 days after the first injection (of vaccine or placebo). An adult donor aged 18-55 years was enrolled in Boston. The sample belongs to a study of Ad26.COV2.S vaccination and SARS-CoV-2 variants. The overall study: Each vaccinee took Ad26.COV2.S intramuscularly, once or twice 56 days apart.

Germline V lookup: CDR1 SGHRS, CDR2 YFSETQ. The CDR3 totals 16 residues. J gave up 6 bases and V 4 bases, and 9 bases lay outside the gene matches. Notes on the study in general: Non-spike TCR breadth did not differ much between vaccine and placebo recipients.

This chain joins TRBV5-1 and TRBJ2-2; 10 bases map to TRBD2. The sequenced sample was peripheral blood, obtained in a trial of Ad26.COV2.S vaccine versus placebo. This receptor was taken from a person between 18 and 59 years old who received the Ad26.COV2.S COVID-19 vaccine or a placebo. As DNA, the CDR3 is TGCGCCAGCAGCGCGTCCTTAGCGGGGGGACCCGGGGAGCTGTTTTTT. Its protein is CASSASLAGGPGELFF. The full variable domain, with the rest looked up from reference TRBV5-1 and TRBJ2-2, is KAGVTQTPRYLIKTRGQQVTLSCSPISGHRSVSWYQQTPGQGLQFLFEYFSETQRNKGNFPGRFSGRQFSNSRSEMNVSTLELGDSALYLCASSASLAGGPGELFFGEGSRLTVL.